This is a list of T cell receptor beta chains from one sample in a study of blood T cells in healthy people across ages. TCRdb analysed the 5' RACE reads with MiXCR anew, one entry per CDR3 protein. Among 1,500,000 or so distinct CDR3 sequences listed, approximately 60% were seen once. Sequenced: blood. The receptor source for this set is a man between 18 and 35 years old in good health. Both conserved end residues are part of each CDR3. The D gene is left open where the match is weak. A clone size is listed for some rows: how often the clone was seen (once, few, many), or a class if it is expanded.

cdr3_aa | cdr3_nt | v_call | d_call | j_call | clone_size
CASSLKQGVNTEAFF | TGCGCCAGCAGTTTAAAACAGGGGGTGAATACTGAAGCTTTCTTT | TRBV5-1 | TRBD1 | TRBJ1-1 | few
CASSRDREYNEQFF | TGCGCCAGCAGCCGGGACAGGGAGTACAATGAGCAGTTCTTC | TRBV5-1 | TRBD1 | TRBJ2-1 | -
CSVEAPGTEAFF | TGCAGCGTTGAAGCCCCGGGCACTGAAGCTTTCTTT | TRBV29-1 | - | TRBJ1-1 | -
CASSLDYLWVLRQGVDEQFF | TGTGCCAGCAGCTTAGATTATTTGTGGGTCCTGCGACAGGGGGTCGATGAGCAGTTCTTC | TRBV7-9 | TRBD1 | TRBJ2-1 | -
CSARGSSYEQYF | TGCAGCGCCAGGGGGTCCTCCTACGAGCAGTACTTC | TRBV20-1 | TRBD1 | TRBJ2-7 | many
CASSRGRQGGRQYF | TGTGCCAGCAGCCGGGGTCGACAGGGGGGTCGGCAGTACTTC | TRBV6-2/TRBV6-3 | TRBD1 | TRBJ2-5 | few
CASSLSPHEQFF | TGTGCCAGCAGTTTATCACCGCATGAGCAGTTCTTC | TRBV12-3/TRBV12-4 | - | TRBJ2-1 | few
CASSLTYLATEAFF | TGCGCCAGCAGCTTGACCTATCTTGCCACTGAAGCTTTCTTT | TRBV5-1 | - | TRBJ1-1 | -
CAGSQGQGEHEQYF | TGCGCCGGCAGCCAGGGACAGGGGGAACACGAGCAGTACTTC | TRBV5-1 | TRBD1 | TRBJ2-7 | -
CSVEDRQGANYGYTF | TGCAGCGTTGAAGATCGGCAAGGGGCTAACTATGGCTACACCTTC | TRBV29-1 | - | TRBJ1-2 | few
CASSEPNQETQYF | TGTGCCAGCAGTGAGCCCAACCAAGAGACCCAGTACTTC | TRBV10-3 | - | TRBJ2-5 | once
CSVRAANTDTQYF | TGCAGTGTTCGGGCAGCAAACACAGATACGCAGTATTTT | TRBV20-1 | - | TRBJ2-3 | -
CASSLRTAPYEQYF | TGTGCCAGCAGTTTGAGGACCGCTCCTTACGAGCAGTACTTC | TRBV27 | - | TRBJ2-7 | few
CSARETGGVSYGYTF | TGCAGTGCTAGAGAAACAGGAGGGGTATCCTATGGCTACACCTTC | TRBV20-1 | - | TRBJ1-2 | -
CASSFLEEAFF | TGTGCCAGCAGCTTTCTGGAAGAAGCTTTCTTT | TRBV11-2 | - | TRBJ1-1 | -
CASSLGQGARSTDGYTF | TGTGCCAGCAGCTTGGGACAGGGGGCAAGGTCTACAGATGGCTACACCTTC | TRBV5-5 | TRBD1 | TRBJ1-2 | -
CASSFADRTTYEQYF | TGTGCCAGCAGCTTCGCAGACAGAACTACCTACGAGCAGTACTTC | TRBV5-6 | - | TRBJ2-7 | -
CSARDPGVKNEQYF | TGCAGTGCTAGGGATCCGGGTGTGAAAAACGAGCAGTACTTC | TRBV20-1 | - | TRBJ2-7 | -
CASSQEGGPSGITDTQYF | TGTGCCAGCAGCCAAGAAGGGGGCCCTAGCGGGATCACAGATACGCAGTATTTT | TRBV4-2 | TRBD2 | TRBJ2-3 | -
CASSISGGGTDTQYF | TGCGCCAGCAGCATTAGTGGGGGGGGCACAGATACGCAGTATTTT | TRBV4-3 | TRBD2 | TRBJ2-3 | -
CARGDSYTEAFF | TGTGCCAGGGGGGACAGTTACACTGAAGCTTTCTTT | TRBV2 | TRBD1 | TRBJ1-1 | -
CASSPSGTDNSPLHF | TGTGCCAGCTCACCATCCGGGACGGATAATTCACCCCTCCACTTT | TRBV18 | - | TRBJ1-6 | -
CASSLALPHPDTQYF | TGTGCCAGCAGTTTAGCACTACCCCACCCCGATACGCAGTATTTT | TRBV12-3/TRBV12-4 | - | TRBJ2-3 | -
CASNEQGTSPLHF | TGTGCCAGCAATGAACAGGGAACGTCACCCCTCCACTTT | TRBV7-2 | - | TRBJ1-6 | -
CASSFPGLTSGANVLTF | TGTGCCAGCAGTTTCCCCGGACTGACCTCTGGGGCCAACGTCCTGACTTTC | TRBV12-3/TRBV12-4 | - | TRBJ2-6 | -
CASSFNRGNSPLHF | TGTGCCAGCAGCTTCAACAGGGGGAATTCACCCCTCCACTTT | TRBV7-2 | TRBD1 | TRBJ1-6 | few